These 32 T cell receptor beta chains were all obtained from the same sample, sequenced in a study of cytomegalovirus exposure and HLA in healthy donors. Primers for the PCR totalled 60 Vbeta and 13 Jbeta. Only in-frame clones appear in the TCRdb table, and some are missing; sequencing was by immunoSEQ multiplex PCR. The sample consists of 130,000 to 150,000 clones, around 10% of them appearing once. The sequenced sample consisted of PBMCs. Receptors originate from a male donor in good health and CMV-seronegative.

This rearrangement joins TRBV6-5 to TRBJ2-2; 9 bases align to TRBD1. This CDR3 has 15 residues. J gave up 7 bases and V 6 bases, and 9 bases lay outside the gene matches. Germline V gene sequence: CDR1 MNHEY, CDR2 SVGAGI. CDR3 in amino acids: CASSPGQGRVGELFF. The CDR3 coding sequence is TGTGCCAGCAGCCCGGGACAGGGTCGAGTCGGGGAGCTGTTTTTT.

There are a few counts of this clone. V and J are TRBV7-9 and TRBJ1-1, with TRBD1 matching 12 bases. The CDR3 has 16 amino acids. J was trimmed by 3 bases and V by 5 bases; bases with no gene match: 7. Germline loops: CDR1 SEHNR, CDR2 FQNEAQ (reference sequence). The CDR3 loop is CASSRGTGGAYTEAFF. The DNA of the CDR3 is TGTGCCAGCAGCCGAGGGACAGGGGGCGCTTACACTGAAGCTTTCTTT.

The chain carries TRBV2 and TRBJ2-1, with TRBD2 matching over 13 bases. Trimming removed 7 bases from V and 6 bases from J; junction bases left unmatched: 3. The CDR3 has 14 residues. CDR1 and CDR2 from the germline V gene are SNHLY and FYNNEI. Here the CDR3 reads CASTRTSGGNEQFF. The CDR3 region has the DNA TGTGCCAGCACTCGGACTAGCGGGGGCAATGAGCAGTTCTTC. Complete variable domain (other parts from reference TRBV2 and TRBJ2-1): EPEVTQTPSHQVTQMGQEVILRCVPISNHLYFYWYRQILGQKVEFLVSFYNNEISEKSEIFDDQFSVERPDGSNFTLKIRSTKLEDSAMYFCASTRTSGGNEQFFGPGTRLTVL.

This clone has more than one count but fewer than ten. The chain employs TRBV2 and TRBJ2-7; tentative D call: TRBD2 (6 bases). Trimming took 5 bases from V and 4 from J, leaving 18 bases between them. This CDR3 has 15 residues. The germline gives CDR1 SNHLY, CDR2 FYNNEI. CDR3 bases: TGTGCCAGCAGTCCCTCGGAGGGCCACGTGTACGAGCAGTACTTC. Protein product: CASSPSEGHVYEQYF.

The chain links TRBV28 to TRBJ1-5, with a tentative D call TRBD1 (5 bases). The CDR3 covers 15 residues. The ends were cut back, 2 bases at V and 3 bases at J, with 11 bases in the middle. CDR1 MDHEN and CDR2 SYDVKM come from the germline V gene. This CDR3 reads CASSLQGRNNQPQHF. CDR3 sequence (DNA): TGTGCCAGCAGTTTACAGGGTCGGAACAATCAGCCCCAGCATTTT.

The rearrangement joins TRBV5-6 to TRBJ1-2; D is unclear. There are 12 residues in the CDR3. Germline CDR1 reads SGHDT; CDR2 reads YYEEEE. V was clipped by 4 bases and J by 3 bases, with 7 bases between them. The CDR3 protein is CASSAGYYGYTF. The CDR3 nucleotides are TGTGCCAGCAGCGCGGGGTACTATGGCTACACCTTC.

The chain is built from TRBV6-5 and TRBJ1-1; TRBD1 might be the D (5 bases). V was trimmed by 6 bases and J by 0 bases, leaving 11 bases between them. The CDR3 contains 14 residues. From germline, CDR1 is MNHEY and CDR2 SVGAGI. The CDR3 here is CASRRDSLNTEAFF. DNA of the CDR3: TGTGCCAGCAGGAGAGACAGTTTGAACACTGAAGCTTTCTTT.

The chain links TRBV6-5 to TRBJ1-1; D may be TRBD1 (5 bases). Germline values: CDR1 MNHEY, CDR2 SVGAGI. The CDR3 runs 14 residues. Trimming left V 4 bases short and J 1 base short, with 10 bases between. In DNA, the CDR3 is TGTGCCAGCAGTTTGGGGGGGAAGAACACTGAAGCTTTCTTT. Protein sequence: CASSLGGKNTEAFF.

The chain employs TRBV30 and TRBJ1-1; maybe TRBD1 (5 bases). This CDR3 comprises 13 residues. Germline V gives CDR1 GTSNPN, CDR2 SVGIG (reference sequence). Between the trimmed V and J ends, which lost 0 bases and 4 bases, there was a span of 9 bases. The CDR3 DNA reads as TGTGCCTGGAGTGTATCGGGGGGCACTGAAGCTTTCTTT. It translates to CAWSVSGGTEAFF.

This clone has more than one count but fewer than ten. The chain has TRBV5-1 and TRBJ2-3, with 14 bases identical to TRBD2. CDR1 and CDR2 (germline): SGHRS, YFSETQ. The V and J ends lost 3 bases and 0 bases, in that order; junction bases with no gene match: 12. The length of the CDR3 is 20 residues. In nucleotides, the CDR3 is TGCGCCAGCAGCTACTGGGGGCCCGGGACTAGCGGGAGTAGCACAGATACGCAGTATTTT. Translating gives CASSYWGPGTSGSSTDTQYF.

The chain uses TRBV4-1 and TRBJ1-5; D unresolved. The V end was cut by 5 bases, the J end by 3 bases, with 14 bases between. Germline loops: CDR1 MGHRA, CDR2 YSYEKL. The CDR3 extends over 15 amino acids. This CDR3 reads CASSWRTGPNQPQHF. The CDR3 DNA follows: TGCGCCAGCAGCTGGCGGACTGGACCCAATCAGCCCCAGCATTTT.

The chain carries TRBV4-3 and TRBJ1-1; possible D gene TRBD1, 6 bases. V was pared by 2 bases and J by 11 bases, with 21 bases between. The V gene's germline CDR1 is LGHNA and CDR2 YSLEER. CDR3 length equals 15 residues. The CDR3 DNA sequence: TGCGCCAGCAGCCAAACCAGGGGACTATCCACAGTGGCTTTCTTT. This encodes CASSQTRGLSTVAFF.

Here the CDR3 reads CASSLKGGARMDKLFF. The CDR3, as DNA: TGTGCCAGCAGTTTGAAGGGGGGGGCGCGTATGGATAAACTGTTTTTT. V and J are TRBV6-5 and TRBJ1-4; possible D gene TRBD1, 6 bases. CDR1 is MNHEY, CDR2 SVGAGI, per germline. The CDR3 extends over 16 amino acids. Trimming pared 4 bases from V and 11 bases from J, leaving 23 bases between.

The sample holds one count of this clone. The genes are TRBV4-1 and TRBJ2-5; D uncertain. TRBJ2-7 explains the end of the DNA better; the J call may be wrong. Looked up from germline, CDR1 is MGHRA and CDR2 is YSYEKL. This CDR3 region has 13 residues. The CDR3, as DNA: TGCGCCAGCAGCCAGCTGTCACCCTACGAGCAGTACTTC. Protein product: CASSQLSPYEQYF.

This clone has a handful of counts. In DNA form, the CDR3 reads TGTGCCATCAGTGATGGGAGCTCTGGAAACACCATATATTTT. Its translation: CAISDGSSGNTIYF. The V and J genes are TRBV10-3 and TRBJ1-3, with D hard to call. Germline V lookup: CDR1 ENHRY, CDR2 SYGVKD. The V end was cut by 3 bases, the J end by 0 bases, with 6 bases between. The CDR3 totals 14 residues.

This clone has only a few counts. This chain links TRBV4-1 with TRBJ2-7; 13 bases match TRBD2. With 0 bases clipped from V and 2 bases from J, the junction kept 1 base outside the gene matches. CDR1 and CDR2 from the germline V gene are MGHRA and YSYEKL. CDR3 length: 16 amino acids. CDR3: CASSQEGLAGAYEQYF. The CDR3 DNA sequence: TGCGCCAGCAGCCAAGAAGGACTAGCGGGAGCCTACGAGCAGTACTTC.

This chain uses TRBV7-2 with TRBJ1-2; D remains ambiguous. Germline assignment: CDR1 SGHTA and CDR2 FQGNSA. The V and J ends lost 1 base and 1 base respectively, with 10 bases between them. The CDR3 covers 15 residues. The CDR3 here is CASSLVPGVNYGYTF. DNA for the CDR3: TGTGCCAGCAGCTTAGTGCCAGGTGTTAACTATGGCTACACCTTC.

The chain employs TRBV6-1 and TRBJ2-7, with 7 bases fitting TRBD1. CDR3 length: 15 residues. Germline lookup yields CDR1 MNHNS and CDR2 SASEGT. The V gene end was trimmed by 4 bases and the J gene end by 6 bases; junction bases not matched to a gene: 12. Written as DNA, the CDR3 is TGTGCCAGCAGTGTCGACAGGGCCACCTTCCTCGAGCAGTACTTC. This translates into CASSVDRATFLEQYF.

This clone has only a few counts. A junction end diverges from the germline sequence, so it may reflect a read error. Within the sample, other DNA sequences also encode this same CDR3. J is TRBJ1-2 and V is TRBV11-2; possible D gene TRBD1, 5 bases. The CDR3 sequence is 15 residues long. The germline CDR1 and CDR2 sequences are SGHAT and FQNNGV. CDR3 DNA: TGTGCCAGCAGCTTAAGGGAGGGGCTGAACTATGGCTATACCTTC. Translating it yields CASSLREGLNYGYTF.

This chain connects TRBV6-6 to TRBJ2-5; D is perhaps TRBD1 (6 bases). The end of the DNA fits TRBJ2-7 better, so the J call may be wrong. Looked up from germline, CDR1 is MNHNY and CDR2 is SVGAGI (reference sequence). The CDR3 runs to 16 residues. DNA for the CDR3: TGTGCCAGCACCTTAGAACCGGGACAAGGTTTCGACGAGCAGTACTTC. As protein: CASTLEPGQGFDEQYF.

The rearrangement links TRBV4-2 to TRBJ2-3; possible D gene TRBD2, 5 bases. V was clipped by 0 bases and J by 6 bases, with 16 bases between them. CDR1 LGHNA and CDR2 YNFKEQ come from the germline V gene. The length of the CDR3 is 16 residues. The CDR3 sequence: CASSQEALEEADTQYF. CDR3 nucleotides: TGTGCCAGCAGCCAAGAGGCACTAGAGGAGGCGGATACGCAGTATTTT.

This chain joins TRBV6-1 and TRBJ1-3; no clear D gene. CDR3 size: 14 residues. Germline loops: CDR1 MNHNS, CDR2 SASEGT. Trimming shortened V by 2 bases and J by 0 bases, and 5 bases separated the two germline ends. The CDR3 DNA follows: TGTGCCAGCAGTGAAAGAGACTCTGGAAACACCATATATTTT. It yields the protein CASSERDSGNTIYF.

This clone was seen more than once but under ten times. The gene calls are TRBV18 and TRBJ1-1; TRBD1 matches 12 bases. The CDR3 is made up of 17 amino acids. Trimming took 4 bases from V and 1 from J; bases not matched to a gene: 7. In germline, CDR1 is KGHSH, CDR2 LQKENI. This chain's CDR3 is CASSRSGQGAQNTEAFF. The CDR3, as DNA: TGTGCCAGCTCACGATCGGGACAGGGGGCACAGAACACTGAAGCTTTCTTT.

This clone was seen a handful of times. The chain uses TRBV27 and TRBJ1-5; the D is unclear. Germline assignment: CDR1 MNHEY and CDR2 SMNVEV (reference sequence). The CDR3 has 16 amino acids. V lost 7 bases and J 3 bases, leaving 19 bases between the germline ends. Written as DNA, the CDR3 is TGTGCCAGCACCCCTTCGAGCGGTGATAACAATCAGCCCCAGCATTTT. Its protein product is CASTPSSGDNNQPQHF.

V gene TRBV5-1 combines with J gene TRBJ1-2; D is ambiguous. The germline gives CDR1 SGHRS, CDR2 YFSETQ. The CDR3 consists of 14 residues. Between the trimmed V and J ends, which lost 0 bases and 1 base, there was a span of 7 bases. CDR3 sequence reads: CASSLVPDNYGYTF. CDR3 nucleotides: TGCGCCAGCAGCTTGGTGCCAGATAACTATGGCTACACCTTC.

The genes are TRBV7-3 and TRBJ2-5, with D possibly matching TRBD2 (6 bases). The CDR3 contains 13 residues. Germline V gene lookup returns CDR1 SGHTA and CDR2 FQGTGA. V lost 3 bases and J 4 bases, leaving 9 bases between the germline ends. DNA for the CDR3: TGTGCCAGCAGCTTTAACGGGGGAGAGACCCAGTACTTC. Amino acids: CASSFNGGETQYF.

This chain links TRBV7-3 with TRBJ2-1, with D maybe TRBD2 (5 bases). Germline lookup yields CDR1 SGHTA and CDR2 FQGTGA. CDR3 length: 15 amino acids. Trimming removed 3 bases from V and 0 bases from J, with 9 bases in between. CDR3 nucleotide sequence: TGTGCCAGCAGCTTTACGACTACCTCCTACAATGAGCAGTTCTTC. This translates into CASSFTTTSYNEQFF.

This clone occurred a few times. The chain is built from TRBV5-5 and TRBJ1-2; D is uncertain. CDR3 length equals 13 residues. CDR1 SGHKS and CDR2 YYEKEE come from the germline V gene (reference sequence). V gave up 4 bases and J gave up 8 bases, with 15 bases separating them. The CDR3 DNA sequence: TGTGCCAGCAGCGCCGTAAGGGAGAGGGGCTACACCTTC. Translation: CASSAVRERGYTF.

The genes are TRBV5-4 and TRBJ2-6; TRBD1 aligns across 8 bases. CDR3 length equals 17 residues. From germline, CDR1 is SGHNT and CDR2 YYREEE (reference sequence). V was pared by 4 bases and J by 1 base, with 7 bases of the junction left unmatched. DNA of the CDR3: TGTGCCAGCAGCGATCCGGGACAGGTTTCTGGGGCCAACGTCCTGACTTTC. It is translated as CASSDPGQVSGANVLTF. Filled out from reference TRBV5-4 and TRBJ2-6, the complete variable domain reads ETGVTQSPTHLIKTRGQQVTLRCSSQSGHNTVSWYQQALGQGPQFIFQYYREEENGRGNFPPRFSGLQFPNYSSELNVNALELDDSALYLCASSDPGQVSGANVLTFGAGSRLTVL.

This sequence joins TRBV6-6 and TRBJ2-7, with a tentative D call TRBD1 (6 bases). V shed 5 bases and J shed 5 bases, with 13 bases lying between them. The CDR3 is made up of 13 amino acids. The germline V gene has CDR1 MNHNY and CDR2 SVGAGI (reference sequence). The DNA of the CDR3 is TGTGCCAGCAGTCCAACAGGGCCCCACGAGCAGTACTTC. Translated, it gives CASSPTGPHEQYF.

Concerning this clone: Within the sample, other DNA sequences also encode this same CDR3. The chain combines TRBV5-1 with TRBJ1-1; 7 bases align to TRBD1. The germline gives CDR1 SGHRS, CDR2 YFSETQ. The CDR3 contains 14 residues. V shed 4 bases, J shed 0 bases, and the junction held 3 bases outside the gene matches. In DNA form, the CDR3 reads TGCGCCAGCAGCCCGGACAGGATGAACACTGAAGCTTTCTTT. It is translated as CASSPDRMNTEAFF.

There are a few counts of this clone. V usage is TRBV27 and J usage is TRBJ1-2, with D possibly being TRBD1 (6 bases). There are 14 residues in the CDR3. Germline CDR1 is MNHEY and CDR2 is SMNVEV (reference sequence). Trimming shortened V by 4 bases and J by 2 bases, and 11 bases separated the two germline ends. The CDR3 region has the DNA TGTGCCAGCAGTTATGCAGGGGCAAACTATGGCTACACCTTC. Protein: CASSYAGANYGYTF.